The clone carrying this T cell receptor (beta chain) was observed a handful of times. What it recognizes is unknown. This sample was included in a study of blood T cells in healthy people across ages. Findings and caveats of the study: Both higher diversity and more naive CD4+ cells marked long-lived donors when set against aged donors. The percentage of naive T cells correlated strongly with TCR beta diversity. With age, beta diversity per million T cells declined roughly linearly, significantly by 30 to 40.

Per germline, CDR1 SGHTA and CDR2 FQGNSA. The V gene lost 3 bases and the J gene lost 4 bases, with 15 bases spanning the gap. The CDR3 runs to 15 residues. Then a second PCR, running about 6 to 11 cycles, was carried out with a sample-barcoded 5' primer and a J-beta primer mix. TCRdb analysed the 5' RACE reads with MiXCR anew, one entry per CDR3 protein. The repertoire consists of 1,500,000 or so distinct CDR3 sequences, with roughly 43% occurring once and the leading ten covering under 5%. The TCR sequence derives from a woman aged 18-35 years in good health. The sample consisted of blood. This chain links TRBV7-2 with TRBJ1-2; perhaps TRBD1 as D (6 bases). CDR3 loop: CASSLGTRGTYGYTF. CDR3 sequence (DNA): TGTGCCAGCAGCTTGGGGACACGGGGAACCTATGGCTACACCTTC.